This TCR beta chain comes out of a study of regulatory T cells in long-lasting Graves disease. This clonotype was counted at least ten times. CDR3 length: 15 residues. Germline values: CDR1 SGHRS, CDR2 YFSETQ. V was clipped by 4 bases and J by 0 bases, with 11 bases between them. Time point reported: newly diagnosed GD, antithyroid drugs for less than 3 months. Researchers made the TCR library from RNA that was extracted from PBMCs. The TCR beta library used iRepertoire HTBI primers with Arm-PCR amplification of CDR3. TCRdb analysed the multiplex PCR reads with MiXCR anew, one entry per CDR3 protein. The sample records approximately 440,000 distinct CDR3 sequences, around 15% being singletons. These data are also associated with another study on T cells in Graves' hyperthyroidism and ophthalmopathy.

The gene calls are TRBV5-1 and TRBJ2-1; D might be TRBD2 (5 bases). This sequence was found in a man aged 40-55 years with Graves disease. Sequencing was performed on peripheral blood mononuclear cells (PBMCs), taken at new diagnosis, from a patient treated with antithyroid drugs. For the CDR3, the DNA is TGCGCCAGCAGCCCCGGGGTAGCCTCCTACAATGAGCAGTTCTTC. It specifies CASSPGVASYNEQFF.